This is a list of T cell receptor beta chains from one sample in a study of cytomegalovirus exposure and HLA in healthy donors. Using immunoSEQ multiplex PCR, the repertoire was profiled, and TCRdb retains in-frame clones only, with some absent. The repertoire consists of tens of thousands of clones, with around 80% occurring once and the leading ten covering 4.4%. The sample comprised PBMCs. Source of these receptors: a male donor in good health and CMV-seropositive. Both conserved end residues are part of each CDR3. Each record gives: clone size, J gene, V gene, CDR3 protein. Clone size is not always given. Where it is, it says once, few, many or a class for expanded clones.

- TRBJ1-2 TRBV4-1 CASSPVGANYGYTF
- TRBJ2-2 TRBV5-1 CASSPRDRGITGELFF
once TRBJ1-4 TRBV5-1 CASSAGTGGFGNEKLFF
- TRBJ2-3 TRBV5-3 CARSLGDTNYTDTQYF
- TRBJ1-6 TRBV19 CASIRTGVNSPLHF
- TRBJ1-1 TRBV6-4 CASLARRNMNTEAFF
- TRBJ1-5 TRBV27 CASSPQGAPSNQPQHF
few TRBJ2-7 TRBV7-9 CASSQTTASKGEQYF
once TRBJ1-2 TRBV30 CAWTRGGIDYGYTF
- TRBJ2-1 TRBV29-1 CSVSAASGGWYYNEQFF
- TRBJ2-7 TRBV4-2 CASSQGNSHGTGGYKYEQYF
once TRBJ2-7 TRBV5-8 CASSLDRGRGAEQYF
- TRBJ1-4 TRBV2 CASTRTATNEKLFF
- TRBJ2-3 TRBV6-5 CASSYGQGVRDTQYF
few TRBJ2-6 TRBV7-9 CASSLHSPDSGANVLTF
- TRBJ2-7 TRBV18 CASSPRASGYEQYF
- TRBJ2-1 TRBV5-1 CASSFLGDSYNEQFF
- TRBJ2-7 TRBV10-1 CASSSGGTYEQYF
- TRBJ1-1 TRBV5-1 CASRLTGSEAEAFF
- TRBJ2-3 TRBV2 CASGSGLSGSTDTQYF
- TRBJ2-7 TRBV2 CASSEPGFSMDEQYF
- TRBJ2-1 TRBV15 CATSRDLLAGAGGEQFF
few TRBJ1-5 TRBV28 CASSSPPGWMDQPQHF
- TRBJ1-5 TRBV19 CASTLGSQGGQPQHF
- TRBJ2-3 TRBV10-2 CASSEGPGQGGDTQYF
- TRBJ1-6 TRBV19 CASSAKGRGESSPLHF
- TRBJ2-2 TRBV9 CASSTRLAGGRTGELFF
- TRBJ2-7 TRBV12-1 CASTGEPYEQYF
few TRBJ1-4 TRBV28 CASRRGASEKLFF
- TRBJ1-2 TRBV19 CASMGRGEANYGYTF
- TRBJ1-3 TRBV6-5 CASSYSKPGSGNTIYF
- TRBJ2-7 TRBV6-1 CASSQGRTGGSEQYF
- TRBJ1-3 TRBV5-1 CASSLVGGTAGNTIYF
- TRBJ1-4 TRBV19 CASSIDSVGKNDKLFF
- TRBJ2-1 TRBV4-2 CASSLGGGTSGHNEQFF
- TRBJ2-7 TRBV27 CASSAGVAYEQYF
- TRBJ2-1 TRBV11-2 CASSGGVAYNEQFF
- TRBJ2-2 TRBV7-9 CASSSTTGWVDTGELFF
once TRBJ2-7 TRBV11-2 CASSLLAGQGGEQYF
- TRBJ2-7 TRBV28 CASSSRLEASYEQYF
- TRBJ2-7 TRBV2 CASSATVSYEQYF
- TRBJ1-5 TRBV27 CASSDRSSNQPQHF
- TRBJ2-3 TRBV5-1 CASSNGHRDRSTDTQYF
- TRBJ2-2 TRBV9 CASSVLLGGPGELFF
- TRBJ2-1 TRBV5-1 CASSLVAGSYNEQFF
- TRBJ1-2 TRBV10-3 CAISESGQGVYGYTF